The clone carrying this T cell receptor (beta chain) has just a few counts. The germline V gene encodes CDR1 SGHTS and CDR2 YDEGEE. J was trimmed by 0 bases and V by 2 bases; bases with no gene match: 2. This CDR3 is built from 17 residues. The data are from a study of cytomegalovirus exposure and HLA in healthy donors. Overall study context: Unique TCRs numbering approximately 80 million, obtained from HLA-typed donors, made up an early data release.

It was with 60 Vbeta and 13 Jbeta primers that the PCR ran. Profiling relied on immunoSEQ multiplex PCR, and the TCRdb table lists in-frame clones only, not all of them. The profile shows 150,000 to 200,000 clones, about 65% of them singletons. The V and J genes are TRBV5-8 and TRBJ2-1; 13 bases are shared with TRBD2. The origin of this receptor is a woman in her late teens or twenties in good health and CMV-seropositive. Sequencing used PBMCs. CDR3 amino acids: CASSFWTSGSSYNEQFF. In DNA, the CDR3 is TGTGCCAGCAGCTTCTGGACTAGCGGGAGCTCCTACAATGAGCAGTTCTTC.